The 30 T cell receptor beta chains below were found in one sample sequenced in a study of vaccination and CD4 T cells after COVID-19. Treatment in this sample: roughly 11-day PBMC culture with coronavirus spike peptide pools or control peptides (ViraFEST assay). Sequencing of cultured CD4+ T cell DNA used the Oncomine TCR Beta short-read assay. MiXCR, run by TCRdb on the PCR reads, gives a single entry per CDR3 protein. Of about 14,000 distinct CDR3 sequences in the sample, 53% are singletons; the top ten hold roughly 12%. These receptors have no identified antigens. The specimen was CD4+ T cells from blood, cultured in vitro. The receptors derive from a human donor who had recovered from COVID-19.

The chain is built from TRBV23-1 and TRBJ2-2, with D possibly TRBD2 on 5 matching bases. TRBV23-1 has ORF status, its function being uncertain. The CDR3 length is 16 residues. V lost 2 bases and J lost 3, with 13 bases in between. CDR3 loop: CASSQGKRSDTGELFF. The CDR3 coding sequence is TGCGCCAGCAGTCAAGGGAAGCGGAGTGACACCGGGGAGCTGTTTTTT.

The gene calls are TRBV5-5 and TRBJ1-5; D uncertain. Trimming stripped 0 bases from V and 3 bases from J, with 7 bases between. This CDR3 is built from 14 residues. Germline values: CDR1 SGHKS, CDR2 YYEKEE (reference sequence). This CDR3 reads CASSLGGDNQPQHF. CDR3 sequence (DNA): TGTGCCAGCAGCTTGGGTGGGGACAATCAGCCCCAGCATTTT.

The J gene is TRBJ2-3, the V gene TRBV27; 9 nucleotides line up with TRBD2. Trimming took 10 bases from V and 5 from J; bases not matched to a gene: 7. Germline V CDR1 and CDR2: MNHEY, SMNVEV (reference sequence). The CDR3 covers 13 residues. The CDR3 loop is CATRGSGRDTQYF. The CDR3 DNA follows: TGTGCCACCCGAGGTAGCGGGAGAGATACGCAGTATTTT.

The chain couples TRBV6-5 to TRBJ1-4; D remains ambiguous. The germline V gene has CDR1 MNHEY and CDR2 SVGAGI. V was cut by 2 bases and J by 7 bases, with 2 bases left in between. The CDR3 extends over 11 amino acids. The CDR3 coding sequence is TGTGCCAGCAGTTACCGTGAAAAACTGTTTTTT. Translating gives CASSYREKLFF.

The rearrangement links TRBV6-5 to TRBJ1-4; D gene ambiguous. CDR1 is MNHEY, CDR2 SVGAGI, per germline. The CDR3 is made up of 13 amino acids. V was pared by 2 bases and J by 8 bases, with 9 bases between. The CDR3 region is CASSYRKGEKLFF. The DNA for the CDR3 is TGTGCCAGCAGTTACAGGAAAGGCGAAAAACTGTTTTTT.

As DNA, the CDR3 is TGCAGTGCTCGAAATCCAGGGATATCTGTTGGCTACACCTTC. Translated, it gives CSARNPGISVGYTF. V usage is TRBV20-1 and J usage is TRBJ1-2, with D perhaps matching TRBD1 (5 bases). This CDR3 has 14 residues. Trimming removed 5 bases from V and 7 bases from J, with 20 bases in between. Per the germline V gene, CDR1 is DFQATT and CDR2 is SNEGSKA (reference sequence).

The CDR3 protein is CASSLATQGVSYEQYF. CDR3 nucleotide sequence: TGCGCCAGCAGCTTGGCCACACAGGGGGTATCCTACGAGCAGTACTTC. J is TRBJ2-7 and V is TRBV5-1, with 8 bases matching TRBD1. V trimming: 0 bases; J trimming: 1 base; junction bases outside the gene matches: 6. This CDR3 has 16 residues. The V gene's germline CDR1 is SGHRS and CDR2 YFSETQ.

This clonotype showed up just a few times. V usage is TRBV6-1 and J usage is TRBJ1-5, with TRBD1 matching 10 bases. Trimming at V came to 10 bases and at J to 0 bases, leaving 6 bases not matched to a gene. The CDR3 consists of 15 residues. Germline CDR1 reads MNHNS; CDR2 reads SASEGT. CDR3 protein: CATGGDRGSNQPQHF. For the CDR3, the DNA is TGTGCCACCGGGGGGGACAGGGGTAGCAATCAGCCCCAGCATTTT.

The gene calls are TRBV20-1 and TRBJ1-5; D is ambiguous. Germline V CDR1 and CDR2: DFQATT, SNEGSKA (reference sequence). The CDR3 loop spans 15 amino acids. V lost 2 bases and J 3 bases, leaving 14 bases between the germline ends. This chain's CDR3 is CSARLGSRVNQPQHF. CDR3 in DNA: TGCAGTGCTAGACTTGGTTCACGGGTCAATCAGCCCCAGCATTTT.

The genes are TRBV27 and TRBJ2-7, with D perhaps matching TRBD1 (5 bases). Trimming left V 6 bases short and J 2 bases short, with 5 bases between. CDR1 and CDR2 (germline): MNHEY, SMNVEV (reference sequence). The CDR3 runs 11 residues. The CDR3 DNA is TGTGCCAGCAGGGGGCCCTACGAGCAGTACTTC. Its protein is CASRGPYEQYF.

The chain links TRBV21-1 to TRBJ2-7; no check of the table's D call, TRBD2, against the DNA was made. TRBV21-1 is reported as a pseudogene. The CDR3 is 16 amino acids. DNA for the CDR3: TGTGCCAGCAGCAATAGGTCAGGACTTGGATTTGACGAGCAGTACTTC. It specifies CASSNRSGLGFDEQYF.

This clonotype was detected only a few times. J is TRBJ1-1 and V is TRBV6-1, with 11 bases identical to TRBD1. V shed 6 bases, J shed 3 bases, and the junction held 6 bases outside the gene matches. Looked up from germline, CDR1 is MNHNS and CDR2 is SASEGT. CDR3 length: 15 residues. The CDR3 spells CASRVRTGGDTEAFF. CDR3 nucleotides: TGTGCCAGCAGGGTTCGGACAGGGGGCGACACTGAAGCTTTCTTT.

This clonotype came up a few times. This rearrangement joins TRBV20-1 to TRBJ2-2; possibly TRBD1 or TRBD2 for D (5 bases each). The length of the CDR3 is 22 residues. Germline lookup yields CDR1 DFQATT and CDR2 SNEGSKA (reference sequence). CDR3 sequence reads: CSTAVEGVRPEGSRLGTGELFF. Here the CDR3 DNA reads TGCAGCACCGCCGTTGAGGGTGTGAGACCAGAGGGGTCCCGACTCGGAACCGGGGAGCTGTTTTTT.

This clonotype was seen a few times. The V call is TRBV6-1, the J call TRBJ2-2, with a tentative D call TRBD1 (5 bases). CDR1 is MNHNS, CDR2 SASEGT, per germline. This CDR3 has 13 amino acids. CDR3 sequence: CGTGTANTGELFF. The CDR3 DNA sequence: TGTGGAACAGGAACGGCGAACACCGGGGAGCTGTTTTTT.

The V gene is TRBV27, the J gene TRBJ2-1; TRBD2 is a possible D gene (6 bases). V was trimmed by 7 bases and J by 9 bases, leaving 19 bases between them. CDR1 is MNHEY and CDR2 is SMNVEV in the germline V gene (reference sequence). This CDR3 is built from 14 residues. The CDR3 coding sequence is TGTGCCAGCAAGGCGGGAAGCCCCGTCAGTGAGCAGTTCTTC. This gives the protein CASKAGSPVSEQFF.

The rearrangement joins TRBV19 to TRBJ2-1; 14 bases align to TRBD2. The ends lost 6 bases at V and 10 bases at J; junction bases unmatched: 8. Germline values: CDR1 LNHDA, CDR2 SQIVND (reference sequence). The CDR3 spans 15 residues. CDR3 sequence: CASRFRTSGRTEQFF. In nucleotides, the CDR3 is TGTGCCAGTAGGTTTCGGACTAGCGGGAGGACCGAGCAGTTCTTC.

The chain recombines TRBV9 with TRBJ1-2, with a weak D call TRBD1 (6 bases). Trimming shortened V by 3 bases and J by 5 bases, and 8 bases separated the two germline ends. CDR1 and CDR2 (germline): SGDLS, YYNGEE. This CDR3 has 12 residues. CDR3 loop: CASSATGYGYTF. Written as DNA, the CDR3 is TGTGCCAGCAGCGCAACAGGGTATGGCTACACCTTC.

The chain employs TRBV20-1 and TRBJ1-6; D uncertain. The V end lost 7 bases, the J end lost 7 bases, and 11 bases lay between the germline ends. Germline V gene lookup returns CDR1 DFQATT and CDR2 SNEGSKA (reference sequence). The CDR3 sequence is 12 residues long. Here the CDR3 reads CSVRNPNSPLHF. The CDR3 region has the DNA TGCAGTGTTCGAAACCCGAATTCACCCCTCCACTTT.

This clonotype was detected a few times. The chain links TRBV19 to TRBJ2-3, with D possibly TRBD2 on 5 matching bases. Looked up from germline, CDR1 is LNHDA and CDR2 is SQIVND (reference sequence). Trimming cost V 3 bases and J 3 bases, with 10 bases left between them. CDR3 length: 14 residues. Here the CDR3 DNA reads TGTGCCAGTAGTATCGGAGGCCATACAGATACGCAGTATTTT. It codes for CASSIGGHTDTQYF.

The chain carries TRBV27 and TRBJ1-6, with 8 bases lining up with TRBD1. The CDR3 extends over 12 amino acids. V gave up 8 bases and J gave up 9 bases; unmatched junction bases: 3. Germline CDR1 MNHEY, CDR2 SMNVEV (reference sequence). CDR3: CASGQGFSPLHF. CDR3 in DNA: TGTGCCAGCGGACAGGGTTTTTCACCCCTCCACTTT.

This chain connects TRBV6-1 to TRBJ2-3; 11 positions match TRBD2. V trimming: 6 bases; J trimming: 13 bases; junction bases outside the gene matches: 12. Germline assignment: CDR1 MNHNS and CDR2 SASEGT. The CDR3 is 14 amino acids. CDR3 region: CASSSTWTSGSEYF. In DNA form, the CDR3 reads TGTGCCAGCAGCTCTACCTGGACTAGCGGGTCGGAGTATTTT.

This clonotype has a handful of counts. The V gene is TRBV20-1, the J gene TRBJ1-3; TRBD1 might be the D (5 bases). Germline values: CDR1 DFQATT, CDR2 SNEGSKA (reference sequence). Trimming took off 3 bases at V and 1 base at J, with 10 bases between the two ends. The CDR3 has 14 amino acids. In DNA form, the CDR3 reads TGCAGTGCTAGTCGGGGGGAATCTGGAAACACCATATATTTT. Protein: CSASRGESGNTIYF.

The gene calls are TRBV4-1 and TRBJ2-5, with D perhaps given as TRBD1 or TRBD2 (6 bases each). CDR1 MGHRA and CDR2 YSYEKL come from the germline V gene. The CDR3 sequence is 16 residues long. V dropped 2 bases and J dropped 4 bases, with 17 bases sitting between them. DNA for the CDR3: TGCGCCAGCAGCCAAAGCGACAGGAGGGTTAGAGAGACCCAGTACTTC. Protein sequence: CASSQSDRRVRETQYF.

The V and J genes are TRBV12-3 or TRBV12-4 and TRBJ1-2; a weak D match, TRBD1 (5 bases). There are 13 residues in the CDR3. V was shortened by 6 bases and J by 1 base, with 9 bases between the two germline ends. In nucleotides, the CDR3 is TGTGCCAGCAGGACAGAAAATAACTATGGCTACACCTTC. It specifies CASRTENNYGYTF.

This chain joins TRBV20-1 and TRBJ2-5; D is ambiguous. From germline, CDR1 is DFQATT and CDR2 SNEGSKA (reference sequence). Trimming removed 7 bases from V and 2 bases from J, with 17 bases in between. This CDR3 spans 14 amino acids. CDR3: CSVLGGSVQETQYF. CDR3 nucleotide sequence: TGCAGTGTTTTAGGTGGGTCAGTACAAGAGACCCAGTACTTC.

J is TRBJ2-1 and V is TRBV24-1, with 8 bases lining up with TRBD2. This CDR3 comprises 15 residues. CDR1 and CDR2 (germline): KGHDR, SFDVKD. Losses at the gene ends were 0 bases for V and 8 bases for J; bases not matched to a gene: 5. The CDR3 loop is CATSDLLGGVDEQFF. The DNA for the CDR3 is TGTGCCACCAGTGATTTGCTCGGGGGGGTGGATGAGCAGTTCTTC.

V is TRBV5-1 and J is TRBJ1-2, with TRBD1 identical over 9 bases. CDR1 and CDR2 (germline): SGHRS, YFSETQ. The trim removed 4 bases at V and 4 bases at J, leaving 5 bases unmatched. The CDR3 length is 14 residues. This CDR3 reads CASSQDRGTYGYTF. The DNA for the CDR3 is TGCGCCAGCAGCCAGGACAGGGGAACCTATGGCTACACCTTC.

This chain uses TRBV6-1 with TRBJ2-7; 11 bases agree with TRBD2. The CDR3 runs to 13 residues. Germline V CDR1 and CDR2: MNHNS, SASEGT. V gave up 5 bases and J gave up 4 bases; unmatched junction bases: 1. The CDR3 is CASSTSGSYEQYF. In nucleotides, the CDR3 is TGTGCCAGCAGTACTAGCGGGAGTTACGAGCAGTACTTC.

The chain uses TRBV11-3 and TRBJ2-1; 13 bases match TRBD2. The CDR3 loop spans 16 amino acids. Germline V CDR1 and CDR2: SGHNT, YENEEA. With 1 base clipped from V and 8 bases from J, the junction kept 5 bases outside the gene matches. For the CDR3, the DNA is TGTGCCAGCAGCTTAGGGACTAGCGGGAGTGGGTATGAGCAGTTCTTC. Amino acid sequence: CASSLGTSGSGYEQFF.

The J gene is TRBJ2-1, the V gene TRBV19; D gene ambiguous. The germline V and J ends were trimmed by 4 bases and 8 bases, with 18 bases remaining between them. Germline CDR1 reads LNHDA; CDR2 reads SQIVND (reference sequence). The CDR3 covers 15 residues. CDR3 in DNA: TGTGCCAGTAGTACCCCCGGGCCAAACCCGTATGAGCAGTTCTTC. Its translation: CASSTPGPNPYEQFF.